This is a list of T cell receptor beta chains from one sample in a study of T cell repertoires and HLA-DP antigens. Measured with immunoSEQ multiplex PCR; TCRdb has only the in-frame clones, and not every one. The profile shows approximately 89,000 clones, approximately 89% of them singletons. Their recognized antigens are unknown. Material for sequencing was CD4+ T cells from PBMCs. These receptors all stem from a man aged 45-65 years in good health and CMV-seronegative. The CDR3 runs from the conserved cysteine through the conserved F or W. D genes are given only for firm matches. Clone size appears in some rows only: once, few, many, or a class for an expanded clone.

>TRBV5-5|.|.|TRBJ1-5
CASSLARGGNQPQHF
TGTGCCAGCAGCTTGGCACGGGGGGGCAATCAGCCCCAGCATTTT
>TRBV5-1|.|.|TRBJ2-3
CASSVGGGGTDTQYF
TGCGCCAGCAGCGTCGGGGGCGGAGGCACAGATACGCAGTATTTT
>TRBV16|.|many|TRBJ1-3
CASSQSYRENTIYF
TGTGCCAGCAGCCAATCTTACAGGGAGAACACCATATATTTT
>TRBV5-1|TRBD2|.|TRBJ2-4
CASSLELGLAGAKDKNIQYF
TGCGCCAGCAGCTTGGAATTAGGCCTAGCGGGAGCGAAGGACAAAAACATTCAGTACTTC
>TRBV9|TRBD2|once|TRBJ2-1
CASSVDGPLAGDNEQFF
TGTGCCAGCAGCGTAGATGGCCCACTAGCGGGGGACAATGAGCAGTTCTTC
>TRBV30|.|few|TRBJ2-2
CACASSKRAANTGELFF
TGTGCCTGCGCCTCCTCGAAGCGGGCCGCGAACACCGGGGAGCTGTTTTTT
>TRBV6-5|TRBD1|.|TRBJ1-6
CAIGTGGSPLHF
TGTGCCATCGGGACAGGCGGTTCACCCCTCCACTTT
>TRBV25-1|.|.|TRBJ2-7
CASSGHYIGGEQYF
TGTGCCAGCAGTGGACACTATATAGGGGGTGAGCAGTACTTC
>TRBV2|.|.|TRBJ1-4
CASSEEQGLRSKLFF
TGTGCCAGCAGTGAAGAACAAGGGCTGAGGAGTAAACTGTTTTTT
>TRBV6-4|TRBD1|.|TRBJ2-5
CASSADRGETQYF
TGTGCCAGCAGTGCAGACAGGGGAGAGACCCAGTACTTC
>TRBV29-1|.|.|TRBJ2-1
CSVSLYNEQFF
TGCAGCGTTTCCTTATACAATGAGCAGTTCTTC